The rows below give T cell receptor beta chains drawn from one sample of a study of blood T cell repertoires in COVID-19. The protocol was immunoSEQ multiplex PCR, while the TCRdb copy is restricted to in-frame clones and leaves out a portion. Of about 100,000 clones in the sample, around 90% are singletons; the top ten hold around 2%. Sample: peripheral blood. These receptors all come from a human donor in a cohort sampled during active COVID-19. Each CDR3 is given with its conserved first and last residue.

V,length,CDR3
TRBV3-1/TRBV3-2,16,CASSQDSGLVRETQYF
TRBV5-1,15,CASSETSGRYNEQFF
TRBV10-3,15,CAATGGGGSYNEQFF
TRBV19,13,CASHRGDTGELFF
TRBV5-4,14,CASSLRDSSYEQYF
TRBV7-2,19,CASSLGLFGTGRVGGELFF
TRBV19,14,CASGDGGSTDTQYF
TRBV6-1,15,CASSEEPSGGYEQYF
TRBV5-6,15,CASSLGVGLAGEQYF
TRBV5-8,15,CASRGRRVGNQPQHF
TRBV5-1,15,CASSHNGLGAYEQYF
TRBV18,16,CASSPRGGANTGELFF
TRBV9,16,CASSVVAEFMNTEAFF
TRBV7-9,13,CASSLPTGYEQYF
TRBV6-5,14,CASTDREASYEQYF
TRBV4-1,19,CASSQQGLAGGMVPDTQYF
TRBV5-1,16,CASSLTLPGLRTEAFF
TRBV11-2,17,CASSSNSGTGFIYEQYF
TRBV4-2,15,CASSQDEGSNQPQHF
TRBV25-1,15,CASSREQGVTDTQYF
TRBV6-1,14,CASSEGTGKETQYF
TRBV7-3,16,CASSPTGGSGANVLTF
TRBV7-9,15,CASSFSGSGGNEQFF
TRBV2,13,CAGRDYRTDTQYF
TRBV19,15,CASSIGRGSSYEQYF
TRBV3-1/TRBV3-2,15,CASSPVEGFNYGYTF
TRBV7-3,14,CASRRDYSNNEQFF
TRBV11-2,17,CASSTLTGPGAYNEQFF
TRBV5-6,15,CASSWGQGANYGYTF
TRBV12-5,17,CASGSAWASGGATEQFF
TRBV2,16,CASSQRFRPTQETQYF
TRBV28,16,CASSPPGQGGGFGYTF
TRBV19,15,CASSIRDRPNTEAFF